The T cell receptor beta chain under discussion was sequenced for a study of blood T cell repertoires in COVID-19. TCRdb keeps only in-frame clones here, not all; method: immunoSEQ multiplex PCR. The sample shows fewer than 300,000 clones, around 86% of them seen only once. What was sequenced was PBMCs or T cells enriched from blood (not recorded which). This receptor was identified in a man between 18 and 35 years old who had recovered from COVID-19.

CDR3 sequence: CASSYSTRTSPQYF. CDR3 in DNA: TGTGCCAGCAGTTACTCAACCCGGACTAGCCCGCAGTACTTC. This chain joins TRBV6-5 and TRBJ2-5, with 8 bases matching TRBD2. CDR3 length: 14 residues. The V gene's germline CDR1 is MNHEY and CDR2 SVGAGI. The J segment lost 11 bases and the V segment lost 0 bases, leaving 8 bases of the junction unmatched.